The next 31 T cell receptor beta chains were all read from a single sample in a study of blood T cell repertoires in COVID-19. Some clones are missing from TCRdb's copy, which holds only in-frame ones; the method was immunoSEQ multiplex PCR. Among 220,000 or so clones listed, around 90% were seen once. Sequencing input: PBMCs or T cells enriched from blood (not recorded which). Receptors were obtained from a man aged 25 to 40 who had been exposed to COVID-19.

The chain recombines TRBV6-4 with TRBJ1-1; 7 bases are shared with TRBD1. There are 13 residues in the CDR3. V lost 6 bases, J lost 3 bases, and 4 bases stayed unmatched. CDR1 is MRHNA and CDR2 is SNTAGT in the germline V gene. The CDR3 DNA reads as TGTGCCAGCAGCTATACAGGGGACACTGAAGCTTTCTTT. Residues: CASSYTGDTEAFF.

Only one count was recorded for this clone. The gene calls are TRBV9 and TRBJ1-4; D ambiguous. The V end was cut by 3 bases, the J end by 0 bases, with 12 bases between. The length of the CDR3 is 16 residues. Germline V gene sequence: CDR1 SGDLS, CDR2 YYNGEE. The CDR3 coding sequence is TGTGCCAGCAGCGCTGGTTTACGAGCAACTAATGAAAAACTGTTTTTT. Its translation is CASSAGLRATNEKLFF.

V usage is TRBV11-2 and J usage is TRBJ1-1, with a tentative D call TRBD1 (5 bases). The CDR3 totals 13 residues. Between the trimmed V and J ends, which lost 8 bases and 2 bases, there was a span of 12 bases. Germline V gene sequence: CDR1 SGHAT, CDR2 FQNNGV. The DNA for the CDR3 is TGTGCCAGCGGGGGGGGGACCAACACTGAAGCTTTCTTT. It codes for CASGGGTNTEAFF.

The chain couples TRBV3-1 (or the pseudogene TRBV3-2) to TRBJ2-2, with TRBD2 matching over 9 bases. The germline V gene encodes CDR1 LGHDT and CDR2 YNNKEL (reference sequence). This CDR3 contains 16 residues. J lost 5 bases, V lost 1 base, and 5 bases had no gene match. The CDR3 is CASSQGAGGRTGELFF. As DNA, the CDR3 is TGTGCCAGCAGCCAAGGAGCGGGGGGAAGGACCGGGGAGCTGTTTTTT.

The chain links TRBV9 to TRBJ2-5, with D perhaps TRBD2 (5 bases). The length of the CDR3 is 14 residues. V gave up 3 bases and J gave up 1 base, with 10 bases separating them. Looked up from germline, CDR1 is SGDLS and CDR2 is YYNGEE. The CDR3 DNA sequence: TGTGCCAGCAGCGCCACGGGGATCCAAGAGACCCAGTACTTC. Protein: CASSATGIQETQYF.

The V gene is TRBV28, the J gene TRBJ1-1, with TRBD1 matching over 8 bases. CDR3 length equals 14 residues. Germline CDR1 is MDHEN and CDR2 is SYDVKM. The V segment lost 7 bases and the J segment 4 bases; nucleotides outside the gene matches: 8. In nucleotides, the CDR3 is TGTGCCAGCACCTGGGGACAGGACTTCACTGAAGCTTTCTTT. Residues: CASTWGQDFTEAFF.

The CDR3 loop is CASSGGWQNTEAFF. CDR3 DNA: TGCGCCAGCAGTGGAGGTTGGCAGAACACTGAAGCTTTCTTT. The rearrangement links TRBV10-1 to TRBJ1-1; D call uncertain. Germline loops: CDR1 WNHNN, CDR2 SYGVQD (reference sequence). The germline V and J ends were trimmed by 4 bases and 1 base, with 10 bases remaining between them. The CDR3 runs to 14 residues.

J is TRBJ1-1 and V is TRBV5-1, with 9 bases lining up with TRBD1. The CDR3 totals 14 residues. J was trimmed by 1 base and V by 5 bases; bases with no gene match: 3. Germline CDR1 reads SGHRS; CDR2 reads YFSETQ. The CDR3 reads CASRAGQGNTEAFF. The CDR3 DNA sequence: TGCGCCAGCAGAGCGGGACAGGGGAACACTGAAGCTTTCTTT.

A single count supports this clone. The CDR3 bases are TGTGCCAGTAAAAAATTCAGGGACTCTGGGGCCAACGTCCTGACTTTC. Translated, it gives CASKKFRDSGANVLTF. The rearrangement uses TRBV19 and TRBJ2-6, with a weak D call TRBD1 (5 bases). Trimming stripped 7 bases from V and 0 bases from J, with 13 bases between. Per the germline V gene, CDR1 is LNHDA and CDR2 is SQIVND (reference sequence). The length of the CDR3 is 16 residues.

The gene calls are TRBV5-1 and TRBJ2-5; TRBD2 matches at 13 bases. The CDR3 consists of 17 residues. V lost 4 bases, J lost 5 bases, and 11 bases stayed unmatched. Per germline, CDR1 SGHRS and CDR2 YFSETQ. The CDR3: CASSPGLAGDLGETQYF. The CDR3 bases are TGCGCCAGCAGCCCAGGACTAGCGGGGGACCTTGGTGAGACCCAGTACTTC.

The rearrangement joins TRBV7-7 to TRBJ2-1, with D maybe TRBD2 (5 bases). The length of the CDR3 is 15 residues. Germline CDR1 reads SSHAT; CDR2 reads FNYEAQ (reference sequence). The ends were cut back, 5 bases at V and 8 bases at J, with 19 bases in the middle. CDR3 nucleotide sequence: TGTGCCAGCAGCCCCGCCTCAGGAGGCGGCGATGAGCAGTTCTTC. As protein: CASSPASGGGDEQFF.

V and J are TRBV14 and TRBJ1-2, with 7 bases lining up with TRBD1. Germline assignment: CDR1 SGHDN and CDR2 FVKESK. V lost 5 bases to trimming and J lost 8 bases; unmatched junction nucleotides: 8. This CDR3 has 13 amino acids. The CDR3 DNA is TGTGCCAGCAGCGAGCAGGCAGGGGGAGGCTACACCTTC. This codes for CASSEQAGGGYTF.

This rearrangement joins TRBV5-4 to TRBJ2-1, with 9 bases matching TRBD2. The J segment lost 4 bases and the V segment lost 0 bases, leaving 11 bases of the junction unmatched. The germline gives CDR1 SGHNT, CDR2 YYREEE (reference sequence). The CDR3 is 18 amino acids. The CDR3 DNA reads as TGTGCCAGCAGCTTGGCCAAAACCGCGGGGGGGAAATACAATGAGCAGTTCTTC. The encoded protein is CASSLAKTAGGKYNEQFF.

This chain connects TRBV6-5 to TRBJ2-7; the match to TRBD2 covers 13 bases. V gave up 7 bases and J gave up 6 bases; unmatched junction bases: 6. The CDR3 runs to 14 residues. The germline gives CDR1 MNHEY, CDR2 SVGAGI. CDR3 loop: CASKQGLAGSEQYF. The CDR3 coding sequence is TGTGCCAGCAAACAGGGACTAGCGGGATCCGAGCAGTACTTC.

V usage is TRBV30 and J usage is TRBJ1-2, with 8 bases matching TRBD1. The CDR3 length is 16 residues. Per germline, CDR1 GTSNPN and CDR2 SVGIG (reference sequence). Unmatched junction bases numbered 12, after V lost 2 bases and J lost 4 bases. CDR3 loop: CAWSPMGQEFFYGYTF. DNA for the CDR3: TGTGCCTGGAGTCCCATGGGACAGGAGTTCTTCTATGGCTACACCTTC.

V and J are TRBV11-2 and TRBJ2-1, with TRBD2 matching 10 bases. Germline loops: CDR1 SGHAT, CDR2 FQNNGV. This CDR3 region has 17 residues. Trimming took 4 bases from V and 3 from J; bases not matched to a gene: 9. The CDR3 loop reads CASSSQGSGGFYNEQFF. CDR3 bases: TGTGCCAGCAGCTCCCAAGGTAGCGGGGGGTTCTACAATGAGCAGTTCTTC.

The chain employs TRBV2 and TRBJ2-1; maybe TRBD2 (6 bases). Trimming took off 1 base at V and 10 bases at J, with 11 bases between the two ends. The germline V gene encodes CDR1 SNHLY and CDR2 FYNNEI. The CDR3 spans 13 residues. The CDR3 region has the DNA TGTGCCAGCAGTGAAGTCTGGGAGGACGAGCAGTTCTTC. It codes for CASSEVWEDEQFF.

The chain combines TRBV9 with TRBJ2-3, with 10 bases fitting TRBD2. Germline V gene data show CDR1 as SGDLS and CDR2 as YYNGEE. V was clipped by 4 bases and J by 4 bases; unmatched bases: 9. This CDR3 region has 16 residues. This CDR3 is CASSSPAGGPPDTQYF. In DNA form, the CDR3 reads TGTGCCAGCAGCTCACCAGCGGGGGGGCCCCCAGATACGCAGTATTTT.

The chain joins TRBV2 to TRBJ1-5; maybe TRBD1 (6 bases). The CDR3 contains 15 residues. From germline, CDR1 is SNHLY and CDR2 FYNNEI. V lost 8 bases and J lost 4, with 18 bases in between. The CDR3 DNA reads as TGTGCCAGCGCCCCGGGCCCAAGGGGGAATCAGCCCCAGCATTTT. As protein: CASAPGPRGNQPQHF. Full variable domain (rest looked up from reference TRBV2 and TRBJ1-5): EPEVTQTPSHQVTQMGQEVILRCVPISNHLYFYWYRQILGQKVEFLVSFYNNEISEKSEIFDDQFSVERPDGSNFTLKIRSTKLEDSAMYFCASAPGPRGNQPQHFGDGTRLSIL.

The chain combines TRBV11-1 with TRBJ2-5; TRBD2 agrees at 8 bases. CDR3 length: 14 amino acids. Germline V gene data show CDR1 as SGHAT and CDR2 as FQDESV (reference sequence). The V and J ends lost 5 bases and 4 bases, in that order; junction bases with no gene match: 6. CDR3 sequence (DNA): TGTGCCAGCAGCCCGGGACTAGAAATAGAGACCCAGTACTTC. This encodes CASSPGLEIETQYF.

The rearrangement joins TRBV27 to TRBJ2-1; 10 bases agree with TRBD1. The V segment lost 7 bases and the J segment 2 bases; nucleotides outside the gene matches: 8. Germline values: CDR1 MNHEY, CDR2 SMNVEV (reference sequence). CDR3 length: 16 residues. CDR3 residues: CASKPTGTGAYNEQFF. In DNA form, the CDR3 reads TGTGCCAGCAAACCTACCGGGACAGGGGCCTACAATGAGCAGTTCTTC.

The chain employs TRBV9 and TRBJ1-1, with D unresolved. The CDR3 has 14 amino acids. Germline loops: CDR1 SGDLS, CDR2 YYNGEE. V shed 3 bases and J shed 1 base, with 10 bases lying between them. CDR3 nucleotide sequence: TGTGCCAGCAGCGCCCGTACAGCGAACACTGAAGCTTTCTTT. Amino acids: CASSARTANTEAFF.

This clone has only a few counts. The chain employs TRBV6-2 or TRBV6-3 and TRBJ2-2; 7 bases match TRBD1. The CDR3 sequence is 15 residues long. The V segment lost 6 bases and the J segment 6 bases; nucleotides outside the gene matches: 10. Germline loops: CDR1 MNHEY, CDR2 SVGEGT. The DNA of the CDR3 is TGTGCCAGCAGCACACCCTCAGGACAGGCCGGGGAGCTGTTTTTT. Protein: CASSTPSGQAGELFF.

The gene calls are TRBV10-2 and TRBJ1-4; D not resolved. Germline assignment: CDR1 WSHSY and CDR2 SAAADI. V lost 5 bases and J 0 bases, leaving 10 bases between the germline ends. The CDR3 loop spans 15 amino acids. CDR3 sequence: CASSRTQATNEKLFF. CDR3 sequence (DNA): TGCGCCAGCAGTCGGACTCAAGCAACTAATGAAAAACTGTTTTTT.

This rearrangement joins TRBV10-3 to TRBJ2-1, with unresolved D. Germline V lookup: CDR1 ENHRY, CDR2 SYGVKD. V lost 0 bases and J lost 3, with 6 bases in between. The CDR3 extends over 14 amino acids. The CDR3 is CAISESHSYNEQFF. As DNA, the CDR3 is TGTGCCATCAGTGAGTCTCACAGCTACAATGAGCAGTTCTTC.

J is TRBJ1-2 and V is TRBV12-3 or TRBV12-4; D is uncertain. The CDR3 is made up of 11 amino acids. Trimming pared 7 bases from V and 4 bases from J, leaving 7 bases between. The DNA of the CDR3 is TGTGCCAGCACTTATCTCTATGGCTACACCTTC. Its translation is CASTYLYGYTF.

This sequence joins TRBV13 and TRBJ2-3; D is possibly TRBD1 (5 bases). Germline lookup yields CDR1 PRHDT and CDR2 FYEKMQ (reference sequence). This CDR3 has 17 amino acids. Trimming stripped 4 bases from V and 4 bases from J, with 21 bases between. The CDR3 spells CASSSPIPIGVADTQYF. In DNA form, the CDR3 reads TGTGCCAGCAGCTCTCCTATCCCAATAGGGGTCGCAGATACGCAGTATTTT.

V gene TRBV4-2 combines with J gene TRBJ2-1, with 8 bases matching TRBD2. The CDR3 runs 16 residues. Germline CDR1 and CDR2: LGHNA and YNFKEQ. Trimming at V came to 0 bases and at J to 6 bases, leaving 7 bases not matched to a gene. The DNA for the CDR3 is TGTGCCAGCAGCCAAGATCGGGGGGGGGCTATCAATGAGCAGTTCTTC. Translation gives CASSQDRGGAINEQFF.

This chain links TRBV11-2 with TRBJ2-1; D may be TRBD1 (6 bases). This CDR3 region has 17 residues. V dropped 5 bases and J dropped 1 base, with 18 bases sitting between them. Germline-derived CDR1 and CDR2 are SGHAT and FQNNGV. The CDR3 DNA reads as TGTGCCAGCAGCCAATCATCCTACAGGGAATCCTACAATGAGCAGTTCTTC. This translates into CASSQSSYRESYNEQFF.

On this clone itself: Other DNA sequences of this sample code for an identical CDR3. The chain is built from TRBV2 and TRBJ2-3, with a tentative D call TRBD2 (7 bases). Per germline, CDR1 SNHLY and CDR2 FYNNEI. CDR3 length: 15 residues. The V end was cut by 0 bases, the J end by 3 bases, with 10 bases between. Here the CDR3 reads CASSEAGGRTDTQYF. The CDR3 nucleotides are TGTGCCAGCAGTGAAGCGGGGGGGCGTACAGATACGCAGTATTTT. The full variable domain, its missing parts supplied by reference TRBV2 and TRBJ2-3, is EPEVTQTPSHQVTQMGQEVILRCVPISNHLYFYWYRQILGQKVEFLVSFYNNEISEKSEIFDDQFSVERPDGSNFTLKIRSTKLEDSAMYFCASSEAGGRTDTQYFGPGTRLTVL.

The chain joins TRBV10-3 to TRBJ2-3; perhaps TRBD2 as D (6 bases). CDR1 ENHRY and CDR2 SYGVKD come from the germline V gene. The V end lost 10 bases, the J end lost 2 bases, and 13 bases lay between the germline ends. The CDR3 has 13 residues. The CDR3 DNA follows: TGTGCCAGCACGGCGGGGATCACAGATACGCAGTATTTT. Translation gives CASTAGITDTQYF.